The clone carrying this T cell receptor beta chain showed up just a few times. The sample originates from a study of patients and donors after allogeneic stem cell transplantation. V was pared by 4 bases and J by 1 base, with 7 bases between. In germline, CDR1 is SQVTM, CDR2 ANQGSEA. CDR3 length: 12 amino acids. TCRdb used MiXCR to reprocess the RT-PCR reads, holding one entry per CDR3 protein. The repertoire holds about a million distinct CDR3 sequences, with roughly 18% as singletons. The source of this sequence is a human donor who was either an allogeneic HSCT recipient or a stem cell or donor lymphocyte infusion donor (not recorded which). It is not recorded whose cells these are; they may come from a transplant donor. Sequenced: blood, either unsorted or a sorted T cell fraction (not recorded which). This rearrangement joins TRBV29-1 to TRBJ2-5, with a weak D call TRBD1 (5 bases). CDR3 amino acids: CSVVGRQETQYF. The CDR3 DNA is TGCAGCGTTGTGGGGCGCCAAGAGACCCAGTACTTC.